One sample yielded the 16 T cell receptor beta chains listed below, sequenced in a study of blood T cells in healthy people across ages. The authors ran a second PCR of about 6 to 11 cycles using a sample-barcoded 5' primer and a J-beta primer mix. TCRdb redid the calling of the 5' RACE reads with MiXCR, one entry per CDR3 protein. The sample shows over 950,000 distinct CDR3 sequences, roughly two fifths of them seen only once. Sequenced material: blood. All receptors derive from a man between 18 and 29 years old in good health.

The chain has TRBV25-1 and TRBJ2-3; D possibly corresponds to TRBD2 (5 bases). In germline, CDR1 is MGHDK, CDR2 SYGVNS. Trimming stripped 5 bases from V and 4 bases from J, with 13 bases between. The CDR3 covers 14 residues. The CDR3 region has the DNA TGTGCCAGCAGTATGGACTCGTTTGCAGATACGCAGTATTTT. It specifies CASSMDSFADTQYF.

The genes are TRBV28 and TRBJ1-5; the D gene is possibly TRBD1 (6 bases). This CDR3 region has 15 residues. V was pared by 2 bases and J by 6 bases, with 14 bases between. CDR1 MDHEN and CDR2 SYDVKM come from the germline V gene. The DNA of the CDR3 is TGTGCCAGCAGTTTAGAGGGTAGGGGGTTTCAGCCCCAGCATTTT. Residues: CASSLEGRGFQPQHF.

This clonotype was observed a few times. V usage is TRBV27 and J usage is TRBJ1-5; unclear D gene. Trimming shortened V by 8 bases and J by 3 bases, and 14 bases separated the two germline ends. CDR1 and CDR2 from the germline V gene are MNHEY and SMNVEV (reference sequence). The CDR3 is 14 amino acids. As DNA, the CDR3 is TGTGCCAGCTCCTCCGGGCAGGTCAATCAGCCCCAGCATTTT. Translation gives CASSSGQVNQPQHF.

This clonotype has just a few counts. CDR3 region: CSARAGGLGEKLFF. The CDR3, as DNA: TGCAGTGCTAGAGCCGGGGGGCTGGGTGAAAAACTGTTTTTT. The chain carries TRBV20-1 and TRBJ1-4; tentative D call: TRBD1 (6 bases). The CDR3 sequence is 14 residues long. V dropped 1 base and J dropped 7 bases, with 13 bases sitting between them. Germline V lookup: CDR1 DFQATT, CDR2 SNEGSKA (reference sequence).

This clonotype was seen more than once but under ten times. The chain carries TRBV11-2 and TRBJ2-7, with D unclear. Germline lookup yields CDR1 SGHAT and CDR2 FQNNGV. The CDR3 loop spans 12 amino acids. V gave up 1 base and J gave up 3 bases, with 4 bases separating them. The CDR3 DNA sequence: TGTGCCAGCAGCTTAGCCGACTACGAGCAGTACTTC. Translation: CASSLADYEQYF. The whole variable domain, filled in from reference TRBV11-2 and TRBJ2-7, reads EAGVAQSPRYKIIEKRQSVAFWCNPISGHATLYWYQQILGQGPKLLIQFQNNGVVDDSQLPKDRFSAERLKGVDSTLKIQPAKLEDSAVYLCASSLADYEQYFGPGTRLTVT.

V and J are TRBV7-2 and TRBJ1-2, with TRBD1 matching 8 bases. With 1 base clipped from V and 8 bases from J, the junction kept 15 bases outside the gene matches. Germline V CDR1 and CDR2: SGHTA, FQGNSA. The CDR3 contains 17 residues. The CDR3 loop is CASSLEGLTGELWGYTF. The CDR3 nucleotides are TGTGCCAGCAGCTTAGAGGGTCTGACAGGGGAGCTATGGGGCTACACCTTC.

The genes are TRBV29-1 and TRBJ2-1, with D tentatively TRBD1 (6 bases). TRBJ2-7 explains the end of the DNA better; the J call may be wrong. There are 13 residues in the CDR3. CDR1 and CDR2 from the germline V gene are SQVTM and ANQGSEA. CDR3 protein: CSVPGTHYNEQYF. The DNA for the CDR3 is TGCAGCGTCCCCGGGACACACTACAATGAGCAGTACTTC.

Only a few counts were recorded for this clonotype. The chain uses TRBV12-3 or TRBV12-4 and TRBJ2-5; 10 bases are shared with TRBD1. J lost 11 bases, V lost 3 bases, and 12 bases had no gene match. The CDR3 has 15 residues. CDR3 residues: CASSFWGTGVNEQYF. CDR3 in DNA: TGTGCCAGCAGTTTCTGGGGGACAGGGGTCAATGAGCAGTACTTC.

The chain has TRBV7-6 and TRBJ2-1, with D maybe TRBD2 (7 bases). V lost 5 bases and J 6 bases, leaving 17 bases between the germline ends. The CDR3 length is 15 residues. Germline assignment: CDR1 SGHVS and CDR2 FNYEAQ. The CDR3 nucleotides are TGTGCCAGCAGCCCCTCGGGGGGCCTCATCAATGAGCAGTTCTTC. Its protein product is CASSPSGGLINEQFF.

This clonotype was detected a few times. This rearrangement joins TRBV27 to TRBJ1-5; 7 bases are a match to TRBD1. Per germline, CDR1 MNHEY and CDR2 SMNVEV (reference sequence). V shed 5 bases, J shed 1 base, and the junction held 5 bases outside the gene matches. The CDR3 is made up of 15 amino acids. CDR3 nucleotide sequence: TGTGCCAGCAGTACTACAGGGGAGAGCAATCAGCCCCAGCATTTT. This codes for CASSTTGESNQPQHF.

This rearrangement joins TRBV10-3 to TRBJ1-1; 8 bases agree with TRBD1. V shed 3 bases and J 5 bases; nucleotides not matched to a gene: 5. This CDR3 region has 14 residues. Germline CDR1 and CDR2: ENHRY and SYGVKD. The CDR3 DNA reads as TGTGCCATCAGTGAACAACAGGGGGGGACTGAAGCTTTCTTT. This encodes CAISEQQGGTEAFF.

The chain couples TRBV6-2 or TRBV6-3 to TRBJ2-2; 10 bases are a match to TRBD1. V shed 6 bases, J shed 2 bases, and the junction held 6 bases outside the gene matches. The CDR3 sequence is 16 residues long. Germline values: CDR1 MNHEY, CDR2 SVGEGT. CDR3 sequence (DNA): TGTGCCAGCAGGTCGACAGGGGGCTCCAACACCGGGGAGCTGTTTTTT. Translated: CASRSTGGSNTGELFF.

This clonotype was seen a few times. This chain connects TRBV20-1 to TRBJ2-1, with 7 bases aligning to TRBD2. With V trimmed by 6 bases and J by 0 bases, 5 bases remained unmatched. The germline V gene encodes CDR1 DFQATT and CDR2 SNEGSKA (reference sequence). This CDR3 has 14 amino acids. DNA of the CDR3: TGCAGTGCCCCCACTAGCGTCTCCTACAATGAGCAGTTCTTC. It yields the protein CSAPTSVSYNEQFF.

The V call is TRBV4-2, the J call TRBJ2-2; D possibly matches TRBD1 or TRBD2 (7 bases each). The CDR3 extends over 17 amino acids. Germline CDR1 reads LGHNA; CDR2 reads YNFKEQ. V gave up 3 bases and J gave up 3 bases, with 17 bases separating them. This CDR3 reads CASSHPGRGLDTGELFF. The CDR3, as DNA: TGTGCCAGCAGCCACCCTGGGAGGGGGCTGGACACCGGGGAGCTGTTTTTT.

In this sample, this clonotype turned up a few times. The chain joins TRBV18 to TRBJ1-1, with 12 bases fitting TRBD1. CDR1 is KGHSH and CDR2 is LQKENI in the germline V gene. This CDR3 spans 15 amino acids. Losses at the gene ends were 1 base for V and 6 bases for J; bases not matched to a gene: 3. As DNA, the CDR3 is TGTGCCAGCTCACCACGGGGACAGGGGGCGGCTGAAGCTTTCTTT. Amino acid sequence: CASSPRGQGAAEAFF.

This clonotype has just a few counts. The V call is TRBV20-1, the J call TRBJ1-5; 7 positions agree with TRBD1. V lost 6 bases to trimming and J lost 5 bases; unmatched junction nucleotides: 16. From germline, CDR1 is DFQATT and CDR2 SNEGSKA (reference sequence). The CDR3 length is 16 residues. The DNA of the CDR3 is TGCAGTGCAAGTGACCTGGCGGGACAGCCCTATCAGCCCCAGCATTTT. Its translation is CSASDLAGQPYQPQHF.